The 30 T cell receptor beta chains reported below all come from one sample, sequenced in a study of Tregs in tolerant kidney transplant recipients. Generated by immunoSEQ multiplex PCR, the TCRdb table keeps only in-frame clones and is missing some. This sample contains nearly 15,000 clones. Mixed chimerism was transient after nonmyeloablative marrow transplants from related graft donors. The material was CD4+ T cells from blood (PBMCs), obtained 12 months after the transplant. These TCRs come from a human patient who received a combined kidney and bone marrow transplant. Part of the T cells may come from the graft donor.

Comments on this clone: From the germline J gene comes the end of the CDR3, since the read stops 3 residues before it. This chain joins TRBV29-1 and TRBJ1-4, with 7 bases fitting TRBD1. The CDR3 has 14 amino acids. CDR1 and CDR2 (germline): SQVTM, ANQGSEA. The J segment lost 7 bases and the V segment lost 6 bases, leaving 11 bases of the junction unmatched. The sequenced CDR3 bases are TGCAGCGTCGGATCGACAGGGAGGAGTGAAAAA. It encodes CSVGSTGRSEK. The full CDR3 protein reads CSVGSTGRSEKLFF.

Turning to this clone: The CDR3 is cut off 3 residues early in the read; its end comes from the germline J gene. The V gene is TRBV4-1, the J gene TRBJ1-3; 9 bases agree with TRBD1. This CDR3 region has 17 residues. J was trimmed by 1 base and V by 0 bases; bases with no gene match: 4. Germline CDR1 reads MGHRA; CDR2 reads YSYEKL. Here the CDR3 reads CASSQEPQGASGNTIYF. The DNA read from the CDR3 is TGCGCCAGCAGCCAAGAACCACAGGGGGCGTCTGGAAACACC.

On this clone: The read terminates 3 residues before the CDR3 end, so the remaining end is supplied by the germline J gene. This rearrangement joins TRBV2 to TRBJ2-5; 11 bases align to TRBD1. The CDR3 spans 16 residues. Losses at the gene ends were 2 bases for V and 5 bases for J; bases not matched to a gene: 7. The germline gives CDR1 SNHLY, CDR2 FYNNEI. Incomplete CDR3 DNA: TGTGCCAGCAGTGAAATAGTAGGGACAGGGGGGGAGACC. Translating gives CASSEIVGTGGET. The whole CDR3 protein is CASSEIVGTGGETQYF.

To note about this clone: The sequence runs out 3 residues before the end of the CDR3; the remainder is reconstructed from the germline J gene. The chain carries TRBV30 and TRBJ2-7; 8 nucleotides agree with TRBD1. Germline V CDR1 and CDR2: GTSNPN, SVGIG (reference sequence). With V trimmed by 1 base and J by 6 bases, 8 bases remained unmatched. There are 14 residues in the CDR3. The CDR3 sequence: CAWSGRGRVPEQYF. The DNA read from the CDR3 is TGTGCCTGGAGTGGCAGGGGGCGAGTGCCCGAG.

A remark on this clone: The CDR3 end falls 3 residues outside the read, so it is completed with the germline J gene. This chain joins TRBV19 and TRBJ2-1; 10 bases align to TRBD1. The V gene end was trimmed by 5 bases and the J gene end by 6 bases; junction bases not matched to a gene: 4. Germline values: CDR1 LNHDA, CDR2 SQIVND (reference sequence). This CDR3 spans 14 amino acids. CDR3 bases read: TGTGCCAGTAGTCCGGACAGGGGGGGCAATGAG. Translation gives CASSPDRGGNE. In full, the CDR3 is CASSPDRGGNEQFF.

Of note for this clone: The read ends 3 residues shy of where the CDR3 ends; the end is completed using the germline J gene. V usage is TRBV7-3 and J usage is TRBJ2-2, with a possible D match to TRBD1 (6 bases). Germline V gene data show CDR1 as SGHTA and CDR2 as FQGTGA. The CDR3 has 15 amino acids. V shed 5 bases and J shed 5 bases, with 15 bases lying between them. Incomplete CDR3 DNA: TGTGCCAGCAGCCCCCAGGGGCGAGGTACCGGGGAG. Translation gives CASSPQGRGTGE. The CDR3, in full, reads CASSPQGRGTGELFF. Together with reference TRBV7-3 and TRBJ2-2, the CDR3 gives the full variable domain: GAGVSQTPSNKVTEKGKYVELRCDPISGHTALYWYRQSLGQGPEFLIYFQGTGAADDSGLPNDRFFAVRPEGSVSTLKIQRTERGDSAVYLCASSPQGRGTGELFFGEGSRLTVL.

As for this clone: Sequencing ends 3 residues short of the CDR3 end; the germline J gene provides the rest. The chain recombines TRBV7-8 with TRBJ1-2; 8 nucleotides align to TRBD1. Looked up from germline, CDR1 is SGHVS and CDR2 is FQNEAQ. Losses at the gene ends were 5 bases for V and 7 bases for J; bases not matched to a gene: 12. The CDR3 runs to 15 residues. The part of the CDR3 DNA that was read is TGTGCCAGCAGCGTCGCAGGGGGCGGAAGCTCTGGC. This encodes CASSVAGGGSSG. The full CDR3 reads CASSVAGGGSSGYTF.

Details on this clone: The DNA ends 3 residues before the CDR3 does, and the rest of the CDR3 is filled in from the germline J gene. The chain joins TRBV5-1 to TRBJ2-5, with a weak D call TRBD1 (7 bases). Trimming took off 4 bases at V and 2 bases at J, with 18 bases between the two ends. From germline, CDR1 is SGHRS and CDR2 YFSETQ. CDR3 length: 16 residues. Incomplete CDR3 DNA: TGCGCCAGCAGCCCGGGGGTAGGGGGCAGGCAAGAGACC. It specifies CASSPGVGGRQET. The entire CDR3 protein is CASSPGVGGRQETQYF.

Remarks on this clone: The read comes to an end 3 residues before the CDR3 does, leaving the germline J gene to fill in the end. Additional DNA sequences in this sample encode the identical CDR3. The chain joins TRBV7-2 to TRBJ2-7, with 8 bases fitting TRBD1. The CDR3 sequence is 15 residues long. After removal of 5 bases from V and 4 bases from J, the junction contained 10 bases not matched to a gene. Germline CDR1 is SGHTA and CDR2 is FQGNSA. The part of the CDR3 DNA that was read is TGTGCCAGCAGCCAGGGGGCCGGGACAACTTACGAG. This gives the protein CASSQGAGTTYE. The whole CDR3 reads CASSQGAGTTYEQYF.

A word on this clone: The CDR3 end falls 3 residues outside the read, so it is completed with the germline J gene. The chain carries TRBV7-9 and TRBJ2-3; 8 bases agree with TRBD2. Germline values: CDR1 SEHNR, CDR2 FQNEAQ (reference sequence). The CDR3 consists of 14 residues. After removal of 11 bases from V and 1 base from J, the junction contained 8 bases not matched to a gene. The sequenced part of the CDR3 DNA is TGTGCCCTACCCCTGACTAGCGGCACAGATACG. This translates into CALPLTSGTDT. The CDR3 reads in full as CALPLTSGTDTQYF.

On this clone: The read halts 3 residues ahead of the CDR3 end, with the missing end drawn from the germline J gene. This rearrangement joins TRBV20-1 to TRBJ1-4; possibly TRBD1 for D (5 bases). The length of the CDR3 is 14 residues. Trimming took off 1 base at V and 3 bases at J, with 9 bases between the two ends. Per germline, CDR1 DFQATT and CDR2 SNEGSKA (reference sequence). CDR3 bases read: TGCAGTGCTAGAGGAGGGGCGGCTAATGAAAAA. As protein: CSARGGAANEK. The CDR3, in full, reads CSARGGAANEKLFF.

To note about this clone: The sequence runs out 3 residues before the end of the CDR3; the remainder is reconstructed from the germline J gene. V and J are TRBV2 and TRBJ1-5, with 10 bases aligning to TRBD1. The CDR3 runs to 16 residues. CDR1 and CDR2 (germline): SNHLY, FYNNEI. J gave up 7 bases and V 1 base, and 7 bases lay outside the gene matches. CDR3 sequence reads: CASSEGTGGGRQPQHF. The CDR3 bases that were read are TGTGCCAGCAGTGAAGGGACAGGGGGAGGCAGGCAGCCC.

Frequency places this clone as large (0.1 to 1%). The DNA ends 3 residues before the CDR3 does, and the rest of the CDR3 is filled in from the germline J gene. This chain links TRBV5-6 with TRBJ1-3; weak D call: TRBD1 (5 bases). The V end lost 4 bases, the J end lost 4 bases, and 9 bases lay between the germline ends. Germline V CDR1 and CDR2: SGHDT, YYEEEE. The CDR3 is 13 amino acids. The part of the CDR3 DNA that was read is TGTGCCAGCAGCCAGGGTCGGGGAAACACC. Translating gives CASSQGRGNT. The full CDR3 reads CASSQGRGNTIYF.

As to this clone: The read terminates 3 residues ahead of where the CDR3 ends, so the germline J gene completes it. The chain has TRBV2 and TRBJ2-2, with unresolved D. The CDR3 is made up of 14 amino acids. Germline V CDR1 and CDR2: SNHLY, FYNNEI. The V gene lost 6 bases and the J gene lost 0 bases, with 8 bases spanning the gap. The chain's CDR3 is CASRGQANTGELFF. The CDR3 bases that were read are TGTGCCAGCAGAGGTCAGGCGAACACCGGGGAG.

For this clone: The read gets to within 3 residues of the CDR3 end, and the germline J gene fills in the rest. The V gene is TRBV30, the J gene TRBJ1-4; TRBD1 is a possible D gene (6 bases). Germline V gene data show CDR1 as GTSNPN and CDR2 as SVGIG (reference sequence). The V gene lost 1 base and the J gene lost 6 bases, with 12 bases spanning the gap. This CDR3 comprises 14 residues. This CDR3 reads CAWSDMAGDEKLFF. The DNA read from the CDR3 is TGTGCCTGGAGTGACATGGCAGGGGATGAAAAA.

Comments on this clone: The read finishes 3 residues shy of the CDR3 end, and the germline J gene is used to complete it. The chain has TRBV18 and TRBJ2-5, with TRBD1 as a possible D gene (6 bases). V was shortened by 4 bases and J by 1 base, with 13 bases between the two germline ends. CDR1 and CDR2 from the germline V gene are KGHSH and LQKENI. The CDR3 contains 15 residues. The CDR3 sequence is CASSQKMTGQETQYF. Incomplete CDR3 DNA: TGTGCCAGCTCACAAAAAATGACAGGCCAAGAGACC.

Comments on this clone: The read is 3 residues too short to cover the CDR3 end, so that end is filled in from the germline J gene. V is TRBV5-6 and J is TRBJ1-1, with TRBD1 matching over 9 bases. The trim removed 4 bases at V and 5 bases at J, leaving 6 bases unmatched. This CDR3 region has 14 residues. Germline V gene lookup returns CDR1 SGHDT and CDR2 YYEEEE. CDR3 in amino acids: CASSDRGGGTEAFF. The part of the CDR3 DNA that was read is TGTGCCAGCAGCGACAGGGGGGGAGGAACTGAA.

With regard to this clone: The CDR3 goes on 3 residues after the read ends, and that part is filled in from the germline J gene. The chain has TRBV30 and TRBJ2-1; 8 bases are a match to TRBD1. The CDR3 contains 15 residues. The germline V gene encodes CDR1 GTSNPN and CDR2 SVGIG (reference sequence). V lost 0 bases and J lost 6; bases outside the gene matches: 7. The CDR3 sequence is CAWSVRQGAGNEQFF. The CDR3 DNA, read in part, is TGTGCCTGGAGTGTACGTCAGGGGGCGGGCAATGAG.

About this clone itself: Sequencing ends 3 residues short of the CDR3 end; the germline J gene provides the rest. The chain links TRBV30 to TRBJ1-1; no firm D call. Germline V gene sequence: CDR1 GTSNPN, CDR2 SVGIG (reference sequence). This CDR3 contains 14 residues. V lost 3 bases, J lost 5 bases, and 16 bases lay in between. The CDR3 DNA, read in part, is TGTGCCTGGAGGGCATCACCGGCGGGAACTGAA. This encodes CAWRASPAGTE. The complete CDR3 reads CAWRASPAGTEAFF.

In the case of this clone: Read coverage stops 3 residues before the CDR3 terminus; the germline J gene supplies the remainder. The chain joins TRBV5-1 to TRBJ2-5, with a tentative D call TRBD2 (5 bases). CDR1 and CDR2 (germline): SGHRS, YFSETQ. The CDR3 has 13 amino acids. V was trimmed by 5 bases and J by 1 base, leaving 9 bases between them. The CDR3 bases that were read are TGCGCCAGCAGATCGGCGGGCCAAGAGACC. This encodes CASRSAGQET. The full CDR3 is CASRSAGQETQYF.

Concerning this clone itself: Read sequence stops 3 residues before the CDR3 end, and the germline J gene provides the missing end. The V and J genes are TRBV29-1 and TRBJ1-1; TRBD1 aligns across 7 bases. After removal of 7 bases from V and 3 bases from J, the junction contained 11 bases not matched to a gene. The CDR3 extends over 14 amino acids. Germline V CDR1 and CDR2: SQVTM, ANQGSEA. The chain's CDR3 is CSAYTYRGDTEAFF. CDR3 bases read: TGCAGCGCTTATACTTACAGGGGAGACACTGAA.

The covered CDR3 bases are TGTGCCAGTAGTATCGGGACAAAGGATGGC. The encoded protein is CASSIGTKDG. The entire CDR3 is CASSIGTKDGYTF. The gene calls are TRBV19 and TRBJ1-2, with D maybe TRBD1 (6 bases). The CDR3 end lies 3 residues beyond the end of the read and is filled in from the germline J gene. Germline V gene sequence: CDR1 LNHDA, CDR2 SQIVND (reference sequence). CDR3 size: 13 residues. V was cut by 3 bases and J by 6 bases, with 11 bases left in between. The variable domain in full, completed from reference TRBV19 and TRBJ1-2, reads DGGITQSPKYLFRKEGQNVTLSCEQNLNHDAMYWYRQDPGQGLRLIYYSQIVNDFQKGDIAEGYSVSREKKESFPLTVTSAQKNPTAFYLCASSIGTKDGYTFGSGTRLTVV.

This clone is labeled medium-sized (0.01 to 0.1%) based on frequency. The read terminates 3 residues ahead of where the CDR3 ends, so the germline J gene completes it. The genes are TRBV20-1 and TRBJ2-1; 12 bases fit TRBD2. This CDR3 has 15 amino acids. Germline V gives CDR1 DFQATT, CDR2 SNEGSKA (reference sequence). J was trimmed by 7 bases and V by 3 bases; bases with no gene match: 7. The CDR3 loop is CSASSLAGGGNEQFF. The CDR3 bases that were read are TGCAGTGCTAGTTCCCTAGCGGGAGGGGGAAATGAG.

To note about this clone: From the germline J gene comes the end of the CDR3, since the read stops 3 residues before it. V usage is TRBV20-1 and J usage is TRBJ2-3; tentative D call: TRBD2 (7 bases). The CDR3 has 17 residues. Germline assignment: CDR1 DFQATT and CDR2 SNEGSKA (reference sequence). The V gene lost 6 bases and the J gene lost 5 bases, with 27 bases spanning the gap. The CDR3 bases that were read are TGCAGTGCGTCGACAGGTCGGGGTGCGGGAGTGGGAGATACG. Translation: CSASTGRGAGVGDT. The full CDR3 is CSASTGRGAGVGDTQYF.

For this clone: The read ends 3 residues shy of where the CDR3 ends; the end is completed using the germline J gene. This chain connects TRBV5-4 to TRBJ2-7; possibly TRBD1 for D (6 bases). V gave up 2 bases and J gave up 4 bases, with 16 bases separating them. Germline lookup yields CDR1 SGHNT and CDR2 YYREEE (reference sequence). The CDR3 sequence is 15 residues long. The CDR3 loop is CASSFGLDRAYEQYF. The CDR3 bases that were read are TGTGCCAGCAGCTTTGGTTTGGACAGAGCTTACGAG.

Note on this clone: The read stops 3 residues short of the end of the CDR3; the missing end is completed from the germline J gene. The gene calls are TRBV18 and TRBJ2-7, with TRBD1 matching over 7 bases. CDR1 is KGHSH and CDR2 is LQKENI in the germline V gene. V dropped 3 bases and J dropped 0; count of bases not matched to a gene: 5. The CDR3 totals 15 residues. The chain's CDR3 is CASSPGQRSSYEQYF. CDR3 DNA (partial): TGTGCCAGCTCACCGGGACAGAGGAGCTCCTACGAG. Full variable domain (rest looked up from reference TRBV18 and TRBJ2-7): NAGVMQNPRHLVRRRGQEARLRCSPMKGHSHVYWYRQLPEEGLKFMVYLQKENIIDESGMPKERFSAEFPKEGPSILRIQQVVRGDSAAYFCASSPGQRSSYEQYFGPGTRLTVT.

In the case of this clone: The read ends 3 residues shy of where the CDR3 ends; the end is completed using the germline J gene. V gene TRBV5-6 combines with J gene TRBJ2-7, with D perhaps TRBD1 (5 bases). The germline V gene encodes CDR1 SGHDT and CDR2 YYEEEE. The CDR3 consists of 14 residues. The V gene lost 2 bases and the J gene lost 2 bases, with 11 bases spanning the gap. The sequenced part of the CDR3 DNA is TGTGCCAGCAGCTTATTACAGGTCCCCTACGAG. Protein: CASSLLQVPYE. In full, the CDR3 is CASSLLQVPYEQYF.

In the case of this clone: The CDR3 end lies 3 residues beyond the end of the read and is filled in from the germline J gene. The chain carries TRBV20-1 and TRBJ2-3; 12 nucleotides line up with TRBD2. V gave up 4 bases and J gave up 4 bases; unmatched junction bases: 6. Germline CDR1 is DFQATT and CDR2 is SNEGSKA (reference sequence). CDR3 length: 15 amino acids. This CDR3 reads CSAIVLAGGADTQYF. The sequenced CDR3 bases are TGCAGTGCTATAGTACTAGCGGGAGGTGCAGATACG.

Note on this clone: With the read ending 3 residues before the CDR3 end, the germline J gene is used to fill in that end. The chain has TRBV28 and TRBJ2-2, with TRBD1 matching over 7 bases. V lost 10 bases, J lost 5 bases, and 13 bases stayed unmatched. Germline lookup yields CDR1 MDHEN and CDR2 SYDVKM. CDR3 length: 15 amino acids. CDR3 amino acids: CATSGSTGTTGELFF. CDR3 DNA, as far as it was read: TGTGCCACCAGCGGATCGACAGGGACGACCGGGGAG.

CDR3: CASSRTGLNTEAFF. The CDR3 bases that were read are TGTGCCAGCAGCAGAACAGGGTTGAACACTGAA. The chain has TRBV5-4 and TRBJ1-1, with a possible D match to TRBD1 (6 bases). The CDR3 end falls 3 residues outside the read, so it is completed with the germline J gene. The CDR3 is 14 residues long. Per germline, CDR1 SGHNT and CDR2 YYREEE (reference sequence). V was shortened by 4 bases and J by 0 bases, with 10 bases between the two germline ends.